This TCR beta chain derives from a study of somatic mutations in cytotoxic T cells in rheumatoid arthritis. This CDR3 has 15 residues. The germline CDR1 and CDR2 sequences are SGDLS and YYNGEE. V lost 0 bases, J lost 6 bases, and 5 bases stayed unmatched. Authors' processing steps: Matching published virus-specific TCRB sequences was rare for patient CD8+ clones that were larger than 1%. Profiling relied on immunoSEQ multiplex PCR, and the TCRdb table lists in-frame clones only, not all of them. The V and J calls and clone size were taken over from that table, and D and trimming were inferred from the DNA. The profile covers roughly 16,000 clones, with 75% to 90% appearing a single time and roughly a tenth taken by the ten largest.

The chain combines TRBV9 with TRBJ2-2; 7 bases align to TRBD2. The clonotype originates from an adult with rheumatoid arthritis. Input material: CD8+ T cells sorted from blood. The CDR3 region has the DNA TGTGCCAGCAGCGTAGGGGGGGGGAAGGCCGGGGAGCTGTTTTTT. Its protein product is CASSVGGGKAGELFF.